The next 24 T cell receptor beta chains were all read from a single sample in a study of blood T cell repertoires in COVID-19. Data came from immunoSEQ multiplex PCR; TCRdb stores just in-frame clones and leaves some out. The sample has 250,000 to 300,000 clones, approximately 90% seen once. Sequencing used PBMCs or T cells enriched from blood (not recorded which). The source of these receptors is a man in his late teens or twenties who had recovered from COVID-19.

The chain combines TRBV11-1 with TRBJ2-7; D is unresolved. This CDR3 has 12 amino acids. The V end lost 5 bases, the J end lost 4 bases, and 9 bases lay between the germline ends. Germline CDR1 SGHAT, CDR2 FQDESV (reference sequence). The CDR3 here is CASSPPNYEQYF. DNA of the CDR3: TGTGCCAGCAGCCCCCCCAATTACGAGCAGTACTTC.

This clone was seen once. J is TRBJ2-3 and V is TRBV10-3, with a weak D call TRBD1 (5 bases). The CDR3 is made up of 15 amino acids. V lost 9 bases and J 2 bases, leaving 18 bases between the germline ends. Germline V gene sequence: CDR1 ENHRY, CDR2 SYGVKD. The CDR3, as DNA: TGTGCCATGGGCCCCCAAGGGGTTAACACAGATACGCAGTATTTT. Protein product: CAMGPQGVNTDTQYF.

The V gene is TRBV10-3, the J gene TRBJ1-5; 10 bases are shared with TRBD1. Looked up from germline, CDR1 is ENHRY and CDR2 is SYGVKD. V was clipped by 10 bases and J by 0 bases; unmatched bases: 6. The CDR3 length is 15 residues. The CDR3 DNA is TGTGCCACGACCGGGACAGGGGATAGCAATCAGCCCCAGCATTTT. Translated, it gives CATTGTGDSNQPQHF.

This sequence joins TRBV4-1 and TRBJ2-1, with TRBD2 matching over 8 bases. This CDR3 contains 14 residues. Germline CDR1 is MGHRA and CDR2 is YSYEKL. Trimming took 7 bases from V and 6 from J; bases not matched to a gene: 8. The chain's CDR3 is CASKAGVLGNEQFF. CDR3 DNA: TGCGCCAGCAAAGCGGGAGTTCTTGGCAATGAGCAGTTCTTC.

The CDR3 reads CSVGPGSDYGYTF. DNA of the CDR3: TGCAGCGTAGGCCCAGGGTCGGACTATGGCTACACCTTC. The chain has TRBV29-1 and TRBJ1-2, with D possibly matching TRBD1 (5 bases). Deletions cut 6 bases from V and 3 bases from J, with 14 bases between. This CDR3 comprises 13 residues. The germline gives CDR1 SQVTM, CDR2 ANQGSEA.

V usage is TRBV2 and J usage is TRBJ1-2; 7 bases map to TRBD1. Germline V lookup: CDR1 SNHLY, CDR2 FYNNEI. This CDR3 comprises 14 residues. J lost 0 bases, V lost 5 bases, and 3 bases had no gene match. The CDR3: CASSRQGPNYGYTF. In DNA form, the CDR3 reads TGTGCCAGCAGTCGACAGGGCCCTAACTATGGCTACACCTTC.

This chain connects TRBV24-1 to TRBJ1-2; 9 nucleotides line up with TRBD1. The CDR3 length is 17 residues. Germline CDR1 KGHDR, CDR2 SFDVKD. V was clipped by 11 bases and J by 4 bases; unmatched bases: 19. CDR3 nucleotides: TGTGCCAAACCAGTGGGGGGGGACAGGGATACGGTCTATGGCTACACCTTC. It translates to CAKPVGGDRDTVYGYTF.

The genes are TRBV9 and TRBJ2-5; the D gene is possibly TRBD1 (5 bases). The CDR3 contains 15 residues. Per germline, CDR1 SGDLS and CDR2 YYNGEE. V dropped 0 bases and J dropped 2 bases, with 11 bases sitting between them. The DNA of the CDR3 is TGTGCCAGCAGCGTAGGTTACAGGACGCAAGAGACCCAGTACTTC. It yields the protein CASSVGYRTQETQYF.

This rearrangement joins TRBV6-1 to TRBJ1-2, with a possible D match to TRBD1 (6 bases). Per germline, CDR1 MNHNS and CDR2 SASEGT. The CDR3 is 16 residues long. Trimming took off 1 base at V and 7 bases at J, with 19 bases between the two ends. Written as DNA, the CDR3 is TGTGCCAGCAGTGAAGTAAAGTCCCGAGGGGGAGCTGGCTACACCTTC. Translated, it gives CASSEVKSRGGAGYTF.

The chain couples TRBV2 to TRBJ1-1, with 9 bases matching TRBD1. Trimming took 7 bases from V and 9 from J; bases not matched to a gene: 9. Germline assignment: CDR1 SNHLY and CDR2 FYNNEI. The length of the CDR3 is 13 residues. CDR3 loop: CASNRGQGQKAFF. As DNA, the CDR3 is TGTGCCAGCAACCGCGGACAGGGGCAAAAAGCTTTCTTT.

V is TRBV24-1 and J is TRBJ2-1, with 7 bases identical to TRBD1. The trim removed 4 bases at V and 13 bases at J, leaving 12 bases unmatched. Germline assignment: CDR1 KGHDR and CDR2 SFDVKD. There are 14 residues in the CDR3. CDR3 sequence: CATSERGQRYNQFF. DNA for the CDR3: TGTGCCACCAGTGAAAGGGGACAGCGTTACAACCAGTTCTTC.

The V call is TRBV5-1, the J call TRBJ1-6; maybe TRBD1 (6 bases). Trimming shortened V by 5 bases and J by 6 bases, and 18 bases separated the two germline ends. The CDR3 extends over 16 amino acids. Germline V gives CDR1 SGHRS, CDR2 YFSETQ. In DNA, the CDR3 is TGCGCCAGCAGGACCGTTGGGGGGGCAAGTAATTCACCCCTCCACTTT. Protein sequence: CASRTVGGASNSPLHF.

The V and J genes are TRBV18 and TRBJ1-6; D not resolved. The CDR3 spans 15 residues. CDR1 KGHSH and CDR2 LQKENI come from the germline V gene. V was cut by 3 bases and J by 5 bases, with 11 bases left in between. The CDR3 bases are TGTGCCAGCTCACCTGCTCCCGGGGATAATTCACCCCTCCACTTT. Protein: CASSPAPGDNSPLHF.

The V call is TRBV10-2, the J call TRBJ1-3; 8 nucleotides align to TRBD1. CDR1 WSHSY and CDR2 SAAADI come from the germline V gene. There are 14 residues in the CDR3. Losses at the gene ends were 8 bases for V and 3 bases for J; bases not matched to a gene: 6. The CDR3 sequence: CASATGANGNTIYF. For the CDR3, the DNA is TGCGCCAGCGCGACAGGGGCAAATGGAAACACCATATATTTT.

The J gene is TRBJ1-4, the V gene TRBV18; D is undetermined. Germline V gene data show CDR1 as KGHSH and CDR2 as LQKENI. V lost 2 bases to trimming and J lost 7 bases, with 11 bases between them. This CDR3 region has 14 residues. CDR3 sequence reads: CASSPGNGGEKLFF. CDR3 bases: TGTGCCAGCTCACCAGGCAATGGAGGTGAAAAACTGTTTTTT.

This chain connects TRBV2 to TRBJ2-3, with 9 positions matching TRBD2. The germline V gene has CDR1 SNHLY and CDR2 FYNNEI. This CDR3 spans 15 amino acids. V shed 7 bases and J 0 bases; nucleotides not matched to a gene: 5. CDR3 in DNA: TGTGCCAGCACCCCGGGACTAGCAAGCACAGATACGCAGTATTTT. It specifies CASTPGLASTDTQYF.

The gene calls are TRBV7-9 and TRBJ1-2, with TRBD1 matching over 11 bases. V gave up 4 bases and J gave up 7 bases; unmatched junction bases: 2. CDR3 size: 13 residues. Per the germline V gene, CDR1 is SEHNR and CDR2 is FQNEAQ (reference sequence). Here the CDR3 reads CASSSGQGAGYTF. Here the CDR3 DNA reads TGTGCCAGCAGCTCCGGACAGGGGGCTGGCTACACCTTC.

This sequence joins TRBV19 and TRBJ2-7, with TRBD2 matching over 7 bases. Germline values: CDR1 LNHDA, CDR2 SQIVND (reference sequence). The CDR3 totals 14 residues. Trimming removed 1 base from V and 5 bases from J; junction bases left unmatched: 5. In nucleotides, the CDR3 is TGTGCCAGTAGTATAGCGGGAGGCAGCAACGAGCAGTACTTC. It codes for CASSIAGGSNEQYF.

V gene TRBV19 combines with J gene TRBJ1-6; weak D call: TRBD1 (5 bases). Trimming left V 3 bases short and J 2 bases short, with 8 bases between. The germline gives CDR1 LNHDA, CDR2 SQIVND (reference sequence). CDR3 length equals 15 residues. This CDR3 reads CASSIGGAYNSPLHF. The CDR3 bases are TGTGCCAGTAGTATTGGAGGGGCCTATAATTCACCCCTCCACTTT.

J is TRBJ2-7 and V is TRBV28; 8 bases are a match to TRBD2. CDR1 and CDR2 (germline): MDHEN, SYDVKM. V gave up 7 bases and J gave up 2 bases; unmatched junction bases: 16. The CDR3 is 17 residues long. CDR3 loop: CASTPSRQRERAYEQYF. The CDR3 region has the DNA TGTGCCAGCACTCCCTCCAGACAGCGGGAGAGGGCCTACGAGCAGTACTTC.

CDR3 coding DNA: TGCGCCAGCAGCTTGGCGGGTAATCCCGAAGCTTTCTTT. It encodes CASSLAGNPEAFF. V and J are TRBV5-1 and TRBJ1-1, with D hard to call. V dropped 0 bases and J dropped 8 bases, with 11 bases sitting between them. The germline V gene encodes CDR1 SGHRS and CDR2 YFSETQ. CDR3 length equals 13 residues.

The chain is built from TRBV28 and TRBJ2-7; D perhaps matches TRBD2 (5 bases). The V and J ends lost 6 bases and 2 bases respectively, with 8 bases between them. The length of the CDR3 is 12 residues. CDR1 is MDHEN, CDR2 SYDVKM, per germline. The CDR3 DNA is TGTGCCAGCAGCTCCGGGACCTACGAGCAGTACTTC. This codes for CASSSGTYEQYF.

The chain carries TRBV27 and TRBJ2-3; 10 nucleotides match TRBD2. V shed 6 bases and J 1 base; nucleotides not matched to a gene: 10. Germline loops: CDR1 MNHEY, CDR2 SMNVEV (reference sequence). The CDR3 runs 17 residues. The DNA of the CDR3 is TGTGCCAGCAGAGGACTAGCGGAACTCTACCGCACAGATACGCAGTATTTT. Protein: CASRGLAELYRTDTQYF.

CDR3 in DNA: TGTGCCAGCGGGACTAGCGGGGGGAGCAATGAGCAGTTCTTC. Translated: CASGTSGGSNEQFF. The chain joins TRBV7-2 to TRBJ2-1, with 15 bases lining up with TRBD2. The CDR3 is 14 residues long. Trimming removed 8 bases from V and 6 bases from J; junction bases left unmatched: 2. Germline V lookup: CDR1 SGHTA, CDR2 FQGNSA. Based on the CDR3 plus reference TRBV7-2 and TRBJ2-1, the full variable domain is GAGVSQSPSNKVTEKGKDVELRCDPISGHTALYWYRQSLGQGLEFLIYFQGNSAPDKSGLPSDRFSAERTGGSVSTLTIQRTQQEDSAVYLCASGTSGGSNEQFFGPGTRLTVL.